Listed here is a single T cell receptor (beta chain). These data come from a study of technical replicates of blood from a few donors. This CDR3 has 15 amino acids. V shed 3 bases, J shed 2 bases, and the junction held 5 bases outside the gene matches. Looked up from germline, CDR1 is LNHDA and CDR2 is SQIVND (reference sequence). TCRdb keeps only in-frame clones here, not all; method: immunoSEQ multiplex PCR. The repertoire holds 84,000 or so clones, 95% to 98% seen once, with around 0.18% in the top ten. The TCR sequence derives from a human donor in good health. Sequencing was done on a sample of T cells isolated from PBMCs. The V and J genes are TRBV19 and TRBJ2-3; 7 bases match TRBD2. CDR3 loop: CASSIGRAHTDTQYF. The CDR3 nucleotides are TGTGCCAGTAGTATTGGGAGGGCCCACACAGATACGCAGTATTTT.